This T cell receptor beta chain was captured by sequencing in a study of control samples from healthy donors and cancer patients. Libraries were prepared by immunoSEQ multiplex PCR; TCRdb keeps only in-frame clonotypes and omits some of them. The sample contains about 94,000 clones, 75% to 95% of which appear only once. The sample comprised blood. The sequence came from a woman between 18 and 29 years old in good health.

Here the CDR3 reads CASSPPGTESSGNTIYF. CDR3 coding DNA: TGTGCCAGCAGCCCCCCCGGGACAGAGAGCTCTGGAAACACCATATATTTT. The chain has TRBV9 and TRBJ1-3; TRBD1 aligns across 7 bases. Germline-derived CDR1 and CDR2 are SGDLS and YYNGEE. J lost 0 bases, V lost 4 bases, and 10 bases had no gene match. The CDR3 is 17 amino acids.